Following are 18 T cell receptor beta chains from one sample sequenced in a study of regulatory T cells in long-lasting Graves disease. TCR beta libraries were built with iRepertoire HTBI primers and Arm-PCR of CDR3 regions. A single record per CDR3 protein comes from TCRdb applying MiXCR to the multiplex PCR reads. The repertoire has approximately 400,000 distinct CDR3 sequences, approximately 16% of them found once; the top ten carry about 8.3%. Time point indicated: newly diagnosed GD, antithyroid drugs for less than 3 months. Isolated PBMC RNA provided the starting material for the TCR library. This sample was also put to use in a study of T cells in Graves' hyperthyroidism and ophthalmopathy.

Sequences were derived from peripheral blood mononuclear cells (PBMCs), sampled at new diagnosis, from a patient treated with antithyroid drugs. The receptors derive from a woman in her forties with Graves disease.

At least ten counts were recorded for this clonotype. The chain employs TRBV20-1 and TRBJ1-2; 10 bases align to TRBD1. J gave up 4 bases and V 4 bases, and 9 bases lay outside the gene matches. CDR1 and CDR2 from the germline V gene are DFQATT and SNEGSKA (reference sequence). This CDR3 contains 15 residues. The CDR3 loop is CSATPGQGFSYGYTF. As DNA, the CDR3 is TGCAGTGCTACCCCGGGACAGGGGTTCAGCTATGGCTACACCTTC.

V is TRBV9 and J is TRBJ2-1; TRBD2 matches 8 bases. CDR3 length: 16 amino acids. Germline CDR1 is SGDLS and CDR2 is YYNGEE. The J segment lost 3 bases and the V segment lost 4 bases, leaving 9 bases of the junction unmatched. CDR3 sequence: CASSPLSGRGYNEQFF. The CDR3 region has the DNA TGTGCCAGCAGCCCCCTAAGCGGGAGAGGCTACAATGAGCAGTTCTTC.

Of note for this clonotype: At one of its ends the junction is not consistent with the germline gene, which may arise from a read error. This sequence joins TRBV18 and TRBJ1-1; the D is unclear. Germline V CDR1 and CDR2: KGHSH, LQKENI. This CDR3 is 15 amino acids long. In DNA, the CDR3 is TGTGGCAGCTCACCACAGCAGGCTCAGAACACTGAAGCTTGCTTT. It yields the protein CGSSPQQAQNTEACF.

This clonotype was found many times. V gene TRBV20-1 combines with J gene TRBJ2-1; no clear D gene. Germline V gene sequence: CDR1 DFQATT, CDR2 SNEGSKA (reference sequence). The germline V and J ends were trimmed by 3 bases and 0 bases, with 12 bases remaining between them. The length of the CDR3 is 15 residues. CDR3 DNA sequence: TGCAGTGCTAGGAAACAGTGGCACTCCTACAATGAGCAGTTCTTC. It specifies CSARKQWHSYNEQFF.

This clonotype came up many times. V usage is TRBV7-9 and J usage is TRBJ2-2; D not certain. There are 16 residues in the CDR3. CDR1 and CDR2 from the germline V gene are SEHNR and FQNEAQ (reference sequence). V lost 6 bases, J lost 3 bases, and 17 bases lay in between. CDR3 nucleotides: TGTGCCAGCAGACCCGGGCTGGCCCATCACACCGGGGAGCTGTTTTTT. Its protein product is CASRPGLAHHTGELFF.

The V gene is TRBV20-1, the J gene TRBJ2-1, with 10 bases aligning to TRBD2. Trimming at V came to 4 bases and at J to 7 bases, leaving 10 bases not matched to a gene. The CDR3 length is 15 residues. Looked up from germline, CDR1 is DFQATT and CDR2 is SNEGSKA (reference sequence). CDR3 in DNA: TGCAGTGCTAAACAGACTAGCGGGTTAGAGAATGAGCAGTTCTTC. This sequence encodes CSAKQTSGLENEQFF.

This clonotype appeared a few times. The V gene is TRBV28, the J gene TRBJ2-2, with a weak D call TRBD2 (5 bases). Germline CDR1 is MDHEN and CDR2 is SYDVKM. Trimming took off 6 bases at V and 5 bases at J, with 19 bases between the two ends. This CDR3 comprises 16 residues. The CDR3 loop is CASSPERWPGTGELFF. As DNA, the CDR3 is TGTGCCAGCAGCCCAGAGAGATGGCCGGGGACCGGGGAGCTGTTTTTT.

This clonotype was counted ten times or more. The chain joins TRBV27 to TRBJ1-6, with D possibly being TRBD1 (6 bases). The V end was cut by 6 bases, the J end by 8 bases, with 20 bases between. Germline V gene data show CDR1 as MNHEY and CDR2 as SMNVEV (reference sequence). This CDR3 comprises 16 residues. This CDR3 is CASSTKPQQGYSPLHF. DNA of the CDR3: TGTGCCAGCAGCACCAAACCCCAACAGGGATATTCACCCCTCCACTTT.

This clonotype was recorded many times. J is TRBJ2-7 and V is TRBV2, with D possibly being TRBD2 (6 bases). Germline CDR1 reads SNHLY; CDR2 reads FYNNEI. The CDR3 loop spans 13 amino acids. With 6 bases removed from V and 2 bases from J, the gap between germline ends came to 11 bases. The CDR3 reads CASRYSGPYEQYF. In nucleotides, the CDR3 is TGTGCCAGCAGGTATAGCGGACCCTACGAGCAGTACTTC.

The rearrangement uses TRBV27 and TRBJ2-7; tentatively, D is TRBD1 (5 bases). The germline gives CDR1 MNHEY, CDR2 SMNVEV (reference sequence). The CDR3 sequence is 15 residues long. Trimming removed 3 bases from V and 2 bases from J, with 14 bases in between. In DNA form, the CDR3 reads TGTGCCAGCAGTTTCATGGGGCCAGGCACCTACGAGCAGTACTTC. It specifies CASSFMGPGTYEQYF.

Concerning this clonotype itself: A far bigger clonotype differs at one base, so this is likely a read error. The rearrangement links TRBV10-3 to TRBJ2-3; 9 nucleotides agree with TRBD2. V lost 5 bases to trimming and J lost 4 bases; unmatched junction nucleotides: 4. This CDR3 has 14 amino acids. The germline V gene has CDR1 ENHRY and CDR2 SYGVKD. The chain's CDR3 is CAISPAGGSDTQYF. The CDR3 DNA is TGTGCCATCAGTCCAGCGGGAGGATCAGATACGCAGTATTTT.

This clonotype has a handful of counts. This sequence joins TRBV4-1 and TRBJ2-7; D call uncertain. Trimming shortened V by 1 base and J by 5 bases, and 12 bases separated the two germline ends. Germline CDR1 MGHRA, CDR2 YSYEKL. This CDR3 region has 14 residues. CDR3 amino acids: CASSQVPGNNEQYF. DNA of the CDR3: TGCGCCAGCAGCCAAGTACCTGGGAATAACGAGCAGTACTTC.

The table lists this clonotype with a count of one. The rearrangement joins TRBV3-1 to TRBJ2-3; TRBD2 agrees at 14 bases. V gave up 0 bases and J gave up 8 bases; unmatched junction bases: 7. The CDR3 totals 17 residues. Germline CDR1 and CDR2: LGHDT and YNNKEL (reference sequence). CDR3 nucleotide sequence: TGTGCCAGCAGCCAAGATGGGGGGACTAGCGGGAGAGGTACGCAGTATTTT. Protein: CASSQDGGTSGRGTQYF.

J is TRBJ2-2 and V is TRBV20-1, with 9 bases lining up with TRBD2. This CDR3 comprises 15 residues. The trim removed 0 bases at V and 6 bases at J, leaving 5 bases unmatched. CDR1 and CDR2 from the germline V gene are DFQATT and SNEGSKA (reference sequence). Here the CDR3 reads CSARDAGGPPGELFF. In DNA, the CDR3 is TGCAGTGCTAGAGATGCGGGAGGGCCTCCCGGGGAGCTGTTTTTT.

This chain joins TRBV20-1 and TRBJ2-5; 10 bases line up with TRBD2. Germline CDR1 is DFQATT and CDR2 is SNEGSKA (reference sequence). Germline trimming cut 2 bases from V and 2 bases from J; bases unmatched to any gene: 11. There are 17 residues in the CDR3. The CDR3, as DNA: TGCAGTGCTAGAACTAGCGGGGCACTAAGAAGTCAAGAGACCCAGTACTTC. Amino acids: CSARTSGALRSQETQYF.

Many counts were recorded for this clonotype. The V call is TRBV6-2 or TRBV6-3, the J call TRBJ1-1; D may be TRBD1 (6 bases). The CDR3 contains 16 residues. V was trimmed by 4 bases and J by 1 base, leaving 16 bases between them. Germline V gives CDR1 MNHEY, CDR2 SVGEGT. The CDR3 coding sequence is TGTGCCAGCAGTTCGAGCCACCAGACAGGGAACACTGAAGCTTTCTTT. As protein: CASSSSHQTGNTEAFF.

The rearrangement joins TRBV28 to TRBJ2-6; perhaps TRBD2 as D (6 bases). The germline V gene has CDR1 MDHEN and CDR2 SYDVKM. The CDR3 is 16 residues long. The germline V and J ends were trimmed by 6 bases and 2 bases, with 14 bases remaining between them. The CDR3 is CASSSPTSTGANVLTF. CDR3 in DNA: TGTGCCAGCAGCAGCCCCACTAGCACTGGGGCCAACGTCCTGACTTTC. The full variable domain, completed using reference TRBV28 and TRBJ2-6, is DVKVTQSSRYLVKRTGEKVFLECVQDMDHENMFWYRQDPGLGLRLIYFSYDVKMKEKGDIPEGYSVSREKKERFSLILESASTNQTSMYLCASSSPTSTGANVLTFGAGSRLTVL.

This clonotype was seen only a few times. The V call is TRBV24-1, the J call TRBJ2-3; D gene uncertain. V lost 8 bases and J lost 0, with 14 bases in between. This CDR3 is built from 15 residues. Germline V gene sequence: CDR1 KGHDR, CDR2 SFDVKD. The CDR3 reads CATIEHSYSTDTQYF. The CDR3 region has the DNA TGTGCCACCATCGAACACAGCTATAGCACAGATACGCAGTATTTT.